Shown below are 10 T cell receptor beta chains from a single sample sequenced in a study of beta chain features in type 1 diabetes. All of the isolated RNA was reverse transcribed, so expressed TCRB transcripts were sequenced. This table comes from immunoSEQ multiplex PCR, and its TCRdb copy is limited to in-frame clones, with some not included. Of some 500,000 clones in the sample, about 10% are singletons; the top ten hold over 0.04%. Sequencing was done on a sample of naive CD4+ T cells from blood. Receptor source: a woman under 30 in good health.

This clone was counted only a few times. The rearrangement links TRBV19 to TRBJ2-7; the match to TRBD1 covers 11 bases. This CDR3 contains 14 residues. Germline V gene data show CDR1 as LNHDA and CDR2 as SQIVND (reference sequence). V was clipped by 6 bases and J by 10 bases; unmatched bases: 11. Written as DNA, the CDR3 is TGTGCCAGTAGCCCGGACAGGGGGCGGAATGGACAGTACTTC. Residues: CASSPDRGRNGQYF.

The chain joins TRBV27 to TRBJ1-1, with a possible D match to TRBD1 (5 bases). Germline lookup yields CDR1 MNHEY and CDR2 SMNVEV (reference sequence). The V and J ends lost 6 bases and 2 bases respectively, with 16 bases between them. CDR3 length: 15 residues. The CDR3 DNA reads TGTGCCAGCAGACGGGACTTGGTGGCTAACACTGAAGCTTTCTTT. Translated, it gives CASRRDLVANTEAFF.

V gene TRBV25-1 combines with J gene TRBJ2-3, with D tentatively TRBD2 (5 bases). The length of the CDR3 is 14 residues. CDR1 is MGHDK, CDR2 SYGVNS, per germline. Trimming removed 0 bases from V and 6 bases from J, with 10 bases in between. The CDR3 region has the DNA TGTGCCAGCAGTGAATACCGCGGGTCGGATACGCAGTATTTT. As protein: CASSEYRGSDTQYF. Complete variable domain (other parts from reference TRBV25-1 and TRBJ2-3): EADIYQTPRYLVIGTGKKITLECSQTMGHDKMYWYQQDPGMELHLIHYSYGVNSTEKGDLSSESTVSRIRTEHFPLTLESARPSHTSQYLCASSEYRGSDTQYFGPGTRLTVL.

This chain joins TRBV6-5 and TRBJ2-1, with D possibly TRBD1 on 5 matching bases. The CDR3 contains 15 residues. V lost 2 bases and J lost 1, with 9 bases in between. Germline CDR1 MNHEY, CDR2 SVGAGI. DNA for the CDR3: TGTGCCAGCAGTTACCAGCCAGGGTCCTACAATGAGCAGTTCTTC. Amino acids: CASSYQPGSYNEQFF.

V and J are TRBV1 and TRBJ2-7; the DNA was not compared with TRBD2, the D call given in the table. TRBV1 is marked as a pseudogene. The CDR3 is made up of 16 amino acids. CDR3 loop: CTSSPVESPSSYEQYV. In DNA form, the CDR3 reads TGCACCAGCAGCCCAGTGGAGAGCCCGAGCTCCTACGAGCAGTACGTC.

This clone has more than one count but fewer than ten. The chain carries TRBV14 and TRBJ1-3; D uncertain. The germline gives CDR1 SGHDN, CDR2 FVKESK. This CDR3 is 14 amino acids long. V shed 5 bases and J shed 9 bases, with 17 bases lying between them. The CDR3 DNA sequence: TGTGCCAGCAGCGCCTACGGTGTTGGCGGCACCATATATTTT. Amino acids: CASSAYGVGGTIYF.

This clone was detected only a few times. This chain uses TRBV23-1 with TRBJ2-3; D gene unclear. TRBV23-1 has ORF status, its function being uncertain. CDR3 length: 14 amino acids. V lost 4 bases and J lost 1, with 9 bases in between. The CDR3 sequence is CASSRIACTDTQYF. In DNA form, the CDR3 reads TGCGCCAGCAGTCGAATCGCGTGCACAGATACGCAGTATTTT.

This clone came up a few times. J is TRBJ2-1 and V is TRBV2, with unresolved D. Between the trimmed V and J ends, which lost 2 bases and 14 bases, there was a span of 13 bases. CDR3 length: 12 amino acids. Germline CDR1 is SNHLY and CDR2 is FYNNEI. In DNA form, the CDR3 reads TGTGCCAGCAGTGAACGAAGAACTGGAAAGTTCTTC. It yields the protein CASSERRTGKFF.

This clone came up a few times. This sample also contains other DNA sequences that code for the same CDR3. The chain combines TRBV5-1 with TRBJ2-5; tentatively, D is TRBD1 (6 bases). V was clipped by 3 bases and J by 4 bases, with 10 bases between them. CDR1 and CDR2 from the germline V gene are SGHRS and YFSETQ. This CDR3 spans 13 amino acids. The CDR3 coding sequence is TGCGCCAGCAGCTCAACAGGGAGAGAGACCCAGTACTTC. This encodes CASSSTGRETQYF.

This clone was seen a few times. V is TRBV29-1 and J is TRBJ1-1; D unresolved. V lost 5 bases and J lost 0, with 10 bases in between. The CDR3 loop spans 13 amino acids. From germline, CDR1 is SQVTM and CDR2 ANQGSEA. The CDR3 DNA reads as TGCAGCGTTCTGAGGATTCTGAACACTGAAGCTTTCTTT. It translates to CSVLRILNTEAFF.